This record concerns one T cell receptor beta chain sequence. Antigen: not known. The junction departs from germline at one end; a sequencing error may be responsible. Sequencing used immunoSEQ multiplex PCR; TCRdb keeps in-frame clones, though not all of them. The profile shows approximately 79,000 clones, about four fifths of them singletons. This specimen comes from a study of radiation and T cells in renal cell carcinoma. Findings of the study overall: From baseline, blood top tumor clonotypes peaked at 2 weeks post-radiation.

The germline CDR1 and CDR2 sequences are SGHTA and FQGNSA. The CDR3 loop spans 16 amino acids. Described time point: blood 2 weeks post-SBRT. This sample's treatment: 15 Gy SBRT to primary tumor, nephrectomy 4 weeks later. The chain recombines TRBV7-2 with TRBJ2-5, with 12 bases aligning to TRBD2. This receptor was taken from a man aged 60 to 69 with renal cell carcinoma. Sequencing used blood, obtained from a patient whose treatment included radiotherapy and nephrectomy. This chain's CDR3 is CVSSLRGLAGRETQYF. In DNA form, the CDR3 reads TGTGTCAGCAGCTTACGGGGACTAGCGGGCCGGGAGACCCAGTACTTC.